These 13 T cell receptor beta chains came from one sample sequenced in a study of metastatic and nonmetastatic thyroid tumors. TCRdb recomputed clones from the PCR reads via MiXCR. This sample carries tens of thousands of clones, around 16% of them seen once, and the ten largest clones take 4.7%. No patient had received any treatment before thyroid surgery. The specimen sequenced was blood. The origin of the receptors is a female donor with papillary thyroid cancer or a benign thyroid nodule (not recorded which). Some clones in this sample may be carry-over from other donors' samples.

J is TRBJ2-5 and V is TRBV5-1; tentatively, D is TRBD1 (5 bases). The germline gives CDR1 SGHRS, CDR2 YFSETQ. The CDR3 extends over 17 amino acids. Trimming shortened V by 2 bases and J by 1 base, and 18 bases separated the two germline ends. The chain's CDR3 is CASSLLPGYGLQETQYF. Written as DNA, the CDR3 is TGCGCCAGCAGCTTATTACCAGGGTATGGGCTCCAAGAGACCCAGTACTTC.

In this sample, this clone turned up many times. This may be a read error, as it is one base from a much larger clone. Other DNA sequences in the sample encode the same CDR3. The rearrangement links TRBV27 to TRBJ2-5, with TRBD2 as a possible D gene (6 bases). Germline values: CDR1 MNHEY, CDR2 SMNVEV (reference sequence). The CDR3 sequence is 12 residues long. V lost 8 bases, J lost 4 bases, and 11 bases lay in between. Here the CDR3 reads CASGRPSETQYF. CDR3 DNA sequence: TGTGCCAGCGGGAGGCCTTCAGAGACCCAGTACTTC.

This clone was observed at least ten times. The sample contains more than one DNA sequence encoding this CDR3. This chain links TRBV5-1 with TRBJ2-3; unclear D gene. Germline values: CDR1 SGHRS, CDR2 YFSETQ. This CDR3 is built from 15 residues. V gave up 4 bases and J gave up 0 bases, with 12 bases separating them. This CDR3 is CASSLGPPSTDTQYF. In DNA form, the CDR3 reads TGCGCCAGCAGCCTCGGGCCGCCTAGCACAGATACGCAGTATTTT.

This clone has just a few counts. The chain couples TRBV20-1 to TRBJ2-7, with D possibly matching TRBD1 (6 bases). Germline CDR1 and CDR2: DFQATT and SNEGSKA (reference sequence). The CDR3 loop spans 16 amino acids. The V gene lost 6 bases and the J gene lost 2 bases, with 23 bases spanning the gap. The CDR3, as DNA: TGCAGTGCCAGGCCGCATGCCGCAGGACAGACCTACGAGCAGTACTTC. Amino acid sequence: CSARPHAAGQTYEQYF.

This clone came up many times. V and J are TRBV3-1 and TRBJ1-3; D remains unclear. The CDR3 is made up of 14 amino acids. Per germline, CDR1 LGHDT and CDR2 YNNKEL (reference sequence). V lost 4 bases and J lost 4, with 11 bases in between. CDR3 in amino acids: CASSRDLTGNTIYF. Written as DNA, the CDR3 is TGTGCCAGCAGCCGTGACTTGACCGGAAACACCATATATTTT.

This CDR3 is CASSQPPGLEQFF. CDR3 in DNA: TGTGCCAGCAGCCAACCCCCCGGACTGGAGCAGTTCTTC. V and J are TRBV3-1 and TRBJ2-1, with D perhaps TRBD2 (5 bases). Germline CDR1 LGHDT, CDR2 YNNKEL (reference sequence). With 2 bases removed from V and 10 bases from J, the gap between germline ends came to 12 bases. The CDR3 consists of 13 residues.

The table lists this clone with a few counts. The DNA of the CDR3 is TGTGCCAGCAGCTTGCTCCCCGGTGATTATGGCTACACCTTC. Protein product: CASSLLPGDYGYTF. This chain connects TRBV5-4 to TRBJ1-2; D is uncertain. Per the germline V gene, CDR1 is SGHNT and CDR2 is YYREEE (reference sequence). CDR3 length: 14 amino acids. The V end lost 1 base, the J end lost 5 bases, and 12 bases lay between the germline ends.

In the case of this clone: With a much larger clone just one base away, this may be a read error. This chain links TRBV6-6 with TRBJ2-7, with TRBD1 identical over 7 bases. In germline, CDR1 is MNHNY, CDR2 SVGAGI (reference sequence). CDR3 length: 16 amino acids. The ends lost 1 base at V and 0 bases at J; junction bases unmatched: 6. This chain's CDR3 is CASSYLRQGHSYEQYF. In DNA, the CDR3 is TGTGCCAGCAGTTACTTGAGACAGGGCCACTCCTACGAGCAGTACTTC.

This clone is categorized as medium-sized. The CDR3 region is CASRDSLGSNQPQHF. CDR3 in DNA: TGTGCCAGCAGAGACAGCCTCGGGAGCAATCAGCCCCAGCATTTT. This chain connects TRBV12-3 or TRBV12-4 to TRBJ1-5; TRBD1 is a possible D gene (5 bases). The ends were cut back, 6 bases at V and 1 base at J, with 13 bases in the middle. CDR3 length equals 15 residues.

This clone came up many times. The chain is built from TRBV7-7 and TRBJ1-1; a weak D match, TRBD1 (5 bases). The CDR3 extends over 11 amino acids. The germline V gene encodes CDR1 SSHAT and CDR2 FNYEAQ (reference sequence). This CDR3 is CAVAGGTEAFF. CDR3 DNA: TGTGCTGTCGCCGGGGGTACTGAAGCTTTCTTT.

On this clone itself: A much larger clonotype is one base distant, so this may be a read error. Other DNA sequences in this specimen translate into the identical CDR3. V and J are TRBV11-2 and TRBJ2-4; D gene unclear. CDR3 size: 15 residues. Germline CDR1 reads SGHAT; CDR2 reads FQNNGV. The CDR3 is CASSLQPLAKNIQYF. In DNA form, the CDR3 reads TGTGCCAGCAGCTTACAGCCGTTAGCCAAGAACATTCAGTACTTC.

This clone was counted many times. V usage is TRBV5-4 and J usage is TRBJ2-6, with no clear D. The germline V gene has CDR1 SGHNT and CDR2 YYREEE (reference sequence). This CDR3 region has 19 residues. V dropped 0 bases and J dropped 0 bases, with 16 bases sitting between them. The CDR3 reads CASSLVGGPRISGANVLTF. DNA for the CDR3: TGTGCCAGCAGCTTGGTGGGTGGGCCTAGGATCTCTGGGGCCAACGTCCTGACTTTC.

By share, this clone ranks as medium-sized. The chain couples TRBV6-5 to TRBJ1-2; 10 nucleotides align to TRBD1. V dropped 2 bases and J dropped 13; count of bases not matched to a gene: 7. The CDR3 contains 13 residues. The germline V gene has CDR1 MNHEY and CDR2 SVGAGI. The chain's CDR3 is CASSYEGQGVPTF. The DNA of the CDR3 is TGTGCCAGCAGTTACGAAGGACAGGGGGTCCCCACCTTC.